This T cell receptor beta chain is from a study of blood T cell repertoires in COVID-19. Whole-study context: T cells, B-cell-depleted T cells, or PBMCs supplied cDNA or gDNA.

Germline V gene sequence: CDR1 LGHDT, CDR2 YNNKEL (reference sequence). The CDR3 is 14 amino acids. V shed 1 base, J shed 4 bases, and the junction held 1 base outside the gene matches. How the authors handled the data: Reference gene primer amplification yielded estimated nucleated cell counts. Generated by immunoSEQ multiplex PCR, the TCRdb table keeps only in-frame clones and is missing some. V, J and clone size derive from that table, while D and trimming were established from the DNA sequence. The data contain a few hundred thousand clones, about 88% of them singletons. The rearrangement links TRBV3-1 (or the pseudogene TRBV3-2) to TRBJ1-2; 9 bases agree with TRBD1. Sequencing was done on a sample of PBMCs or T cells enriched from blood (not recorded which). The sequence came from a woman in her 30s who had recovered from COVID-19. DNA of the CDR3: TGTGCCAGCAGCCAAGGACAGGGGGTCTATGGCTACACCTTC. Translated, it gives CASSQGQGVYGYTF.